This is a list of T cell receptor beta chains from one sample in a study of CD8 T cell repertoires and HIV-1 epitope variants. The antigens these receptors bind are not known. The method was immunoSEQ multiplex PCR; TCRdb's version includes in-frame clones alone and lacks a portion of them. The sample includes about 4,100 clones, about two thirds of them seen just once. Sequenced material: cultured CD8+ T cells derived from PBMCs. These receptors all come from a male donor with HIV. Both conserved end residues are part of each CDR3. A D gene is named only where the DNA matches it firmly. Clone size, where shown, is once, few, many, or a class for clones that have expanded.

clone_size j_call d_call cdr3_length v_call cdr3_aa cdr3_nt
NA TRBJ2-7 NA 17 TRBV28 CASSFGTEGVDSYEQYF TGTGCCAGCAGTTTCGGTACCGAAGGGGTCGACTCCTACGAGCAGTACTTC
NA TRBJ2-7 TRBD2 17 TRBV11-2 CASSLDPGLAGGYEQYF TGTGCCAGCAGCTTAGATCCGGGACTAGCGGGGGGCTACGAGCAGTACTTC
NA TRBJ1-2 NA 11 TRBV29-1 CSVTDSYGYTF TGCAGCGTTACGGACAGTTATGGCTACACCTTC
few TRBJ1-1 NA 14 TRBV19 CASSINEGMTEAFF TGTGCCAGTAGTATTAATGAAGGTATGACTGAAGCTTTCTTT
NA TRBJ2-7 NA 13 TRBV5-4 CASSFQGGSEQYF TGTGCCAGCAGCTTCCAGGGGGGATCCGAGCAGTACTTC
NA TRBJ1-1 NA 16 TRBV7-2 CASSQDVGQGNTEAFF TGCGCCAGCAGCCAAGATGTTGGGCAGGGGAACACTGAAGCTTTCTTT
NA TRBJ2-3 NA 15 TRBV7-9 CASSLTEDSTDTQYF TGTGCCAGCAGCTTAACTGAGGACAGCACAGATACGCAGTATTTT
NA TRBJ2-7 NA 13 TRBV11-3 CASSLTRWDEQYF TGTGCCAGCAGCTTAACACGGTGGGACGAGCAGTACTTC
NA TRBJ1-2 NA 12 TRBV4-3 CASSGEVDGYTF TGCGCCAGCTCAGGGGAGGTTGATGGCTACACCTTC
NA TRBJ2-1 NA 16 TRBV5-6 CASSLNSPGDYNEQFF TGTGCCAGCAGCCTTAATTCCCCAGGGGACTACAATGAGCAGTTCTTC
NA TRBJ1-2 TRBD1 16 TRBV9 CASSAETGTGRGGYTF TGTGCCAGCAGCGCCGAAACGGGGACAGGGAGGGGTGGCTACACCTTC
NA TRBJ1-4 NA 11 TRBV6-5 CASSLGAAVFF TGTGCCAGCAGCCTAGGGGCGGCGGTGTTTTTT
NA TRBJ2-7 NA 13 TRBV7-9 CASSPGHLYEQYF TGTGCCAGCAGCCCGGGACACCTCTACGAGCAGTACTTC
NA TRBJ2-1 NA 13 TRBV6-5 CASSYAAYNEQFF TGTGCCAGCAGTTACGCCGCTTACAATGAGCAGTTCTTC
NA TRBJ2-1 TRBD2 17 TRBV27 CASSPTTSGYSYNEQFF TGTGCCAGCAGTCCTACGACTAGCGGCTACTCCTACAATGAGCAGTTCTTC
NA TRBJ2-1 NA 15 TRBV28 CASSLVGVSYNEQFF TGTGCCAGCAGTTTAGTTGGGGTTTCCTACAATGAGCAGTTCTTC
NA TRBJ1-2 NA 16 TRBV9 CASSPADARPLYGYTF TGTGCCAGCAGCCCCGCGGACGCCAGGCCACTCTATGGCTACACCTTC
few TRBJ1-1 TRBD1 14 TRBV15 CATSRSRGTDEAFF TGTGCCACCAGCAGGTCCCGTGGGACAGATGAAGCTTTCTTT
NA TRBJ1-2 NA 16 TRBV7-8 CASSLGSPQGSYGYTF TGTGCCAGCAGCTTAGGTTCACCGCAGGGGAGCTATGGCTACACCTTC
once TRBJ1-3 NA 14 TRBV30 CAWSEGYSGNTIYF TGTGCCTGGTCGGAGGGGTACTCTGGAAACACCATATATTTT
NA TRBJ2-7 TRBD1 15 TRBV11-2 CASSLGDRPRDEQYF TGTGCCAGCAGCTTAGGGGACAGGCCTAGGGACGAGCAGTACTTC
NA TRBJ2-5 NA 15 TRBV2 CASTPTGGVGETQYF TGTGCCAGCACGCCGACTGGAGGGGTCGGCGAGACCCAGTACTTC
NA TRBJ2-1 TRBD1 15 TRBV4-2 CASSLEWGQDNEQFF TGTGCCAGCAGCTTAGAGTGGGGACAGGACAATGAGCAGTTCTTC
NA TRBJ1-2 NA 15 TRBV15 CATSSDWGVGYGYTF TGTGCCACCAGCAGTGACTGGGGGGTTGGGTATGGCTACACCTTC
NA TRBJ1-1 NA 12 TRBV7-2 CASSPDSQGVIF TGTGCCAGCAGCCCGGACAGCCAGGGAGTGATCTTT
NA TRBJ2-7 NA 14 TRBV19 CASSAGVSTYEQYF TGTGCCAGTAGTGCCGGGGTCAGCACCTACGAGCAGTACTTC
few TRBJ2-7 NA 13 TRBV10-3 CAISGDDSYEQYF TGTGCCATCAGTGGGGACGACTCCTACGAGCAGTACTTC
NA TRBJ1-4 TRBD1 14 TRBV7-9 CASSSTGTNEKLFF TGTGCCAGCAGCTCGACAGGGACTAATGAAAAACTGTTTTTT
NA TRBJ2-1 NA 13 TRBV2 CASRSLDSPEQFF TGTGCCAGTCGGTCCCTGGACTCACCCGAGCAGTTCTTC
NA TRBJ2-5 TRBD2 15 TRBV28 CASRRLADYQETQYF TGTGCCAGCAGAAGACTAGCGGATTACCAAGAGACCCAGTACTTC
NA TRBJ2-1 NA 14 TRBV2 CASSEAGGYNEQFF TGTGCCAGCAGTGAAGCGGGCGGCTACAATGAGCAGTTCTTC
once TRBJ2-3 TRBD1 18 TRBV4-3 CASSQEIPGTGNPDTQYF TGCGCCAGCAGCCAAGAGATACCCGGGACAGGAAACCCAGATACGCAGTATTTT
once TRBJ1-5 NA 13 TRBV19 CASSLDGPQPQHF TGTGCCAGTAGTTTGGACGGGCCCCAGCCCCAGCATTTT
NA TRBJ2-2 NA 16 TRBV6-5 CASSYDSSANTGELFF TGTGCCAGCAGTTACGATTCCAGCGCGAACACCGGGGAGCTGTTTTTT
NA TRBJ2-1 TRBD2 14 TRBV30 CAWREPGLAHEQFF TGTGCCTGGAGGGAACCGGGACTAGCTCATGAGCAGTTCTTC
NA TRBJ2-5 NA 14 TRBV5-6 CASSFSGARETQYF TGTGCCAGCAGCTTCTCTGGGGCTCGAGAGACCCAGTACTTC
NA TRBJ2-1 TRBD2 17 TRBV7-6 CASSFPASGSSYNEQFF TGTGCCAGCAGCTTCCCGGCTAGCGGGAGCTCCTACAATGAGCAGTTCTTC
few TRBJ2-7 NA 13 TRBV28 CASSLVHGGEQYF TGTGCCAGCAGTTTAGTCCATGGCGGCGAGCAGTACTTC
NA TRBJ2-5 TRBD1 15 TRBV28 CASSSQDRDQETQYF TGTGCCAGCAGCTCCCAGGACAGGGACCAAGAGACCCAGTACTTC
NA TRBJ1-2 NA 14 TRBV30 CAWSVQDRRNGYTF TGTGCCTGGAGTGTCCAAGATCGCCGAAATGGTTACACCTTC
NA TRBJ1-5 NA 15 TRBV4-2 CASSQEGETNQPQHF TGTGCCAGCAGCCAAGAAGGGGAAACCAATCAGCCCCAGCATTTT
NA TRBJ2-7 NA 16 TRBV5-4 CASSRGGGMSSYEQYF TGTGCCAGCAGCCGCGGGGGCGGGATGAGCTCCTACGAGCAGTACTTC
few TRBJ2-7 TRBD2 12 TRBV6-5 CASSAGTIEQYF TGTGCCAGCAGTGCGGGGACTATCGAGCAGTACTTC